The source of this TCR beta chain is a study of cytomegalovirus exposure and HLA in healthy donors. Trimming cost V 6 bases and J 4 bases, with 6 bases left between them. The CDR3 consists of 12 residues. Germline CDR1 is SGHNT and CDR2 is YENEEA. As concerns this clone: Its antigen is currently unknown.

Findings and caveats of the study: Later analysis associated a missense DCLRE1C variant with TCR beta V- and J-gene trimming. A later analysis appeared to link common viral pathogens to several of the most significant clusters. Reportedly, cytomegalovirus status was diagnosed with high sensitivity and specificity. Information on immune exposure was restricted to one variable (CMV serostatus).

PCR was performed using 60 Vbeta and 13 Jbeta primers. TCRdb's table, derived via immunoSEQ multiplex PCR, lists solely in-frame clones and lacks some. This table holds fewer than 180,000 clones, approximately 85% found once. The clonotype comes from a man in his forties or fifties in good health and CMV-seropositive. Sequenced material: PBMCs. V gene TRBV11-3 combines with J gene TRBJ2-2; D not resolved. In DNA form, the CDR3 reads TGTGCCAGCAGTCCGGGCACCGGGGAGCTGTTTTTT. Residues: CASSPGTGELFF.